This T cell receptor beta chain was retrieved from a study of blood T cell repertoires in COVID-19. Study in general: Samples representing acute and convalescent COVID-19 were sourced from the United States, Italy and Spain. Sources were T cells, B-cell-depleted T cells, or PBMCs; the material itself was cDNA or gDNA.

In the original workflow: Nucleated cell number was recorded as an estimate derived from reference gene primer amplification. Measured with immunoSEQ multiplex PCR; TCRdb has only the in-frame clones, and not every one. V and J calls and clone size are copied from that table; D and trimming were computed from the DNA. Here the sample spans about 250,000 clones, approximately 91% being singletons. This receptor was obtained from a woman aged 35 to 49 who had recovered from COVID-19. Material: peripheral blood.

CDR3 sequence reads: CASSQVAGAFNDEQFF. The CDR3 DNA follows: TGCGCCAGCAGCCAAGTCGCAGGCGCTTTCAACGATGAGCAGTTCTTC. The chain links TRBV4-1 to TRBJ2-1; D unresolved. This CDR3 spans 16 amino acids. Trimming removed 1 base at V and 8 bases at J, with 18 bases between. Germline V gene data show CDR1 as MGHRA and CDR2 as YSYEKL.